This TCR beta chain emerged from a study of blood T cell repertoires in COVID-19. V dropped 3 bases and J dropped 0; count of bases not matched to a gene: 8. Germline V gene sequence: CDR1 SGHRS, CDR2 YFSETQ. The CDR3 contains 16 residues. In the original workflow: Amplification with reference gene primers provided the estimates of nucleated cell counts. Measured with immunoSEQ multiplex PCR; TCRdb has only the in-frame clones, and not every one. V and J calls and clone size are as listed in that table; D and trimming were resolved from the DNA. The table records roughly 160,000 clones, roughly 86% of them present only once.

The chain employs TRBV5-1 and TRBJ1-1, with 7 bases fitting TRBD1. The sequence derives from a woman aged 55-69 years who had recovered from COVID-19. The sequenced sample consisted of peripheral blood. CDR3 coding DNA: TGCGCCAGCAGCTCAGACAGGGTCTGGATGAACACTGAAGCTTTCTTT. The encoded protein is CASSSDRVWMNTEAFF.